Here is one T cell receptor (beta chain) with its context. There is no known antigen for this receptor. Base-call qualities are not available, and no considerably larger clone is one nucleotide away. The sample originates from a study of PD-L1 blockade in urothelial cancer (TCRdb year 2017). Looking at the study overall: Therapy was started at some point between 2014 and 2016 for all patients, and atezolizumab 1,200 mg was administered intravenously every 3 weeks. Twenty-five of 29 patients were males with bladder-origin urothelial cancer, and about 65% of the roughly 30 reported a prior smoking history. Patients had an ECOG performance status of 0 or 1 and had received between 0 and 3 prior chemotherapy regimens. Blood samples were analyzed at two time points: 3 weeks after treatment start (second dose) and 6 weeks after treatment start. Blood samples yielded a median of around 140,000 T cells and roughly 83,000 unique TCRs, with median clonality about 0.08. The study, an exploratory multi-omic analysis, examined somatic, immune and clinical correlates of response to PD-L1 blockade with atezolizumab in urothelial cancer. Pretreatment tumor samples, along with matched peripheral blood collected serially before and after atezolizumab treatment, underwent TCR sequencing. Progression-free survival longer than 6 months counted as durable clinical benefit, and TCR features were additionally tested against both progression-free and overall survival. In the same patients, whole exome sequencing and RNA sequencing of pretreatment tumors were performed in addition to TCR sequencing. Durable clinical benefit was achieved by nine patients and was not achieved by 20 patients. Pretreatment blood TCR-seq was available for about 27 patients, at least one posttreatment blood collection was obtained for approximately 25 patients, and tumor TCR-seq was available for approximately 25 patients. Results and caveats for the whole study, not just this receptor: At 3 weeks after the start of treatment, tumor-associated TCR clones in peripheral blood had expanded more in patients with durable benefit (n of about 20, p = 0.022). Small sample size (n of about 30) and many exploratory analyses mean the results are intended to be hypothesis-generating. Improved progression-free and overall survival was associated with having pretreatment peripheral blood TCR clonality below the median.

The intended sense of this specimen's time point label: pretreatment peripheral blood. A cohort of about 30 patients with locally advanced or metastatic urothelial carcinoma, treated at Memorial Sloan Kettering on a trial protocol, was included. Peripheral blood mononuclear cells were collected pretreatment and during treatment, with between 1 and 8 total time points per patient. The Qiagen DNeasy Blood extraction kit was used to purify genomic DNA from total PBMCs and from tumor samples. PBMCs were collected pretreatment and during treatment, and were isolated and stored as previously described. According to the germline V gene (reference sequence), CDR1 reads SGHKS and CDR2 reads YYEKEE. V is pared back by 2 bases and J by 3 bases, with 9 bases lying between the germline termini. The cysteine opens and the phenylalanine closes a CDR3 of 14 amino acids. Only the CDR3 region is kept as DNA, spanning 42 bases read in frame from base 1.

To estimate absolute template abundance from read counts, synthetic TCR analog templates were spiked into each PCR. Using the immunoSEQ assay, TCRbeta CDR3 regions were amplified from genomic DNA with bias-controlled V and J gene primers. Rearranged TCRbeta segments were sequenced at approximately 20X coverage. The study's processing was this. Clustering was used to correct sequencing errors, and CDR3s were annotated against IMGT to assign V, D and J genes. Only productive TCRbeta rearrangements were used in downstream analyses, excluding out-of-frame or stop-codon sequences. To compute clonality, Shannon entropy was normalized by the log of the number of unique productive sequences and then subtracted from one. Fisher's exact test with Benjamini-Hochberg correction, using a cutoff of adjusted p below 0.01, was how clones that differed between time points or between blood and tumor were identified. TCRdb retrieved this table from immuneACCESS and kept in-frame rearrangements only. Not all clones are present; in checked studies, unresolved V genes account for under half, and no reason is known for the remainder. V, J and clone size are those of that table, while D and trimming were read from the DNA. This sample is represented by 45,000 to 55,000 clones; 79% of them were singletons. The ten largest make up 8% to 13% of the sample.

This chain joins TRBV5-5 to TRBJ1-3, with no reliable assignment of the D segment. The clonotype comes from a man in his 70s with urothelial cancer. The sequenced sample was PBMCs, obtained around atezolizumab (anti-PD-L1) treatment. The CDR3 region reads CASSFGSYGNTIYF. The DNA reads TGTGCCAGCAGCTTCGGGAGTTATGGAAACACCATATATTTT.